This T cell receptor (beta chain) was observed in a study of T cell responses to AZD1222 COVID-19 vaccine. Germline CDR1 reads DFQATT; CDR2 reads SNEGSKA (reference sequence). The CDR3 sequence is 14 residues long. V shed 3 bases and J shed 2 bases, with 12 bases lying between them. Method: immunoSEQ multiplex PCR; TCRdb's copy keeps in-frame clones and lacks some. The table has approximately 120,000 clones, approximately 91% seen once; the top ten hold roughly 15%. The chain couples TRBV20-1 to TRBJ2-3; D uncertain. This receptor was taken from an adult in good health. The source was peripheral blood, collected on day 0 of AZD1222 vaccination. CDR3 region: CSASESHPTDTQYF. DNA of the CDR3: TGCAGTGCTAGTGAGAGTCACCCCACAGATACGCAGTATTTT.